This is a list of T cell receptor beta chains from one sample in a study of blood T cell repertoires in COVID-19. Data came from immunoSEQ multiplex PCR; TCRdb stores just in-frame clones and leaves some out. The sample lists around 250,000 clones; 70% to 90% were seen once. Sequencing was carried out using PBMCs or T cells enriched from blood (not recorded which). The receptor source for this set is a woman aged 45-65 years who had recovered from COVID-19. Both conserved end residues are part of each CDR3. D genes are given only for firm matches. A row's size may be missing; if present it is once, few, many or a size class.

d_call j_call v_call clone_size cdr3_nt cdr3_aa
. TRBJ2-7 TRBV6-6 . TGTGCCAGCAGTTACCTAACGGGGGCCTACGAGCAGTACTTC CASSYLTGAYEQYF
TRBD2 TRBJ2-7 TRBV28 . TGTGCCAGCAGTCCTTGGCTAGCGGGAGCCGCCTCCACCTACGAGCAGTACTTC CASSPWLAGAASTYEQYF
. TRBJ2-7 TRBV19 . TGTGCCAGTAGTGGGGCGAGGCCCCCCTACGAGCAGTACTTC CASSGARPPYEQYF
. TRBJ2-3 TRBV21-1 . TGTGCCAGCAGCGGGGACAGGTACACAGATACGCAGTATTTT CASSGDRYTDTQYF
TRBD2 TRBJ2-4 TRBV4-1 . TGCGCCAGCAGCCAAGATTACATAGCGGGAGTGGTAAACATTCAGTACTTC CASSQDYIAGVVNIQYF
. TRBJ1-6 TRBV30 . TGTGCCTGGAGTTTGGCAGGCAATAATTCACCCCTCCACTTT CAWSLAGNNSPLHF
TRBD1 TRBJ1-1 TRBV2 . TGTGCCAGCAGGTTGGACAGGGACCACTTT CASRLDRDHF
. TRBJ2-7 TRBV28 . TGTGCCAGCAGTTTTCGGCGTAGCGTCGCCGGGGAGCAGTACTTC CASSFRRSVAGEQYF
TRBD2 TRBJ2-5 TRBV10-3 . TGTGCCATCGGGGAATTAGCGGGAGACCAAGAGACCCAGTACTTC CAIGELAGDQETQYF
TRBD1 TRBJ1-5 TRBV28 . TGTGCCAGCAGTTTCAGACAGGGGGCGGGAAGCCAGCCCCAGCATTTT CASSFRQGAGSQPQHF
. TRBJ2-1 TRBV25-1 once TGTGCCAGCAGTCTCTTCGGAGGGAATGAGCAGTTCTTC CASSLFGGNEQFF
. TRBJ2-7 TRBV7-2 . TGTGCCAGCAGCTTCAGGGACTCTTACGAAGGGCAGTACTTC CASSFRDSYEGQYF